These 30 T cell receptor beta chains originate from one sample sequenced in a study of blood T cell repertoires in COVID-19. Method: immunoSEQ multiplex PCR; TCRdb's copy keeps in-frame clones and lacks some. The profile covers roughly 250,000 clones, with approximately 88% appearing a single time and around 1.3% taken by the ten largest. The material sequenced was PBMCs or T cells enriched from blood (not recorded which). The origin of the receptors is a woman in her forties with acute COVID-19.

This rearrangement joins TRBV7-9 to TRBJ1-5; D not resolved. Germline V lookup: CDR1 SEHNR, CDR2 FQNEAQ (reference sequence). The CDR3 is 16 residues long. V was cut by 0 bases and J by 0 bases, with 9 bases left in between. CDR3 in DNA: TGTGCCAGCAGCTTAGCTGGAGCGGGTAGCAATCAGCCCCAGCATTTT. Its translation: CASSLAGAGSNQPQHF.

The chain carries TRBV30 and TRBJ2-5; 8 bases map to TRBD2. Per germline, CDR1 GTSNPN and CDR2 SVGIG (reference sequence). This CDR3 is built from 15 residues. With 8 bases clipped from V and 5 bases from J, the junction kept 16 bases outside the gene matches. As DNA, the CDR3 is TGTGCCGCGATCAACACCGCGGGAGGTGGGGAGACCCAGTACTTC. Translated: CAAINTAGGGETQYF.

This rearrangement joins TRBV7-3 to TRBJ2-2; TRBD2 is a possible D gene (6 bases). V lost 2 bases to trimming and J lost 3 bases, with 7 bases between them. The germline V gene has CDR1 SGHTA and CDR2 FQGTGA. The CDR3 extends over 14 amino acids. CDR3 in DNA: TGTGCCAGCAGCTTATCGGGGGACACCGGGGAGCTGTTTTTT. Protein sequence: CASSLSGDTGELFF. Full variable domain (outside the CDR3, taken from reference TRBV7-3 and TRBJ2-2): GAGVSQTPSNKVTEKGKYVELRCDPISGHTALYWYRQSLGQGPEFLIYFQGTGAADDSGLPNDRFFAVRPEGSVSTLKIQRTERGDSAVYLCASSLSGDTGELFFGEGSRLTVL.

The rearrangement uses TRBV27 and TRBJ1-2, with TRBD1 as a possible D gene (5 bases). CDR3 size: 15 residues. Germline CDR1 is MNHEY and CDR2 is SMNVEV (reference sequence). V was pared by 6 bases and J by 4 bases, with 18 bases between. The CDR3 is CASRPRQPPPYGYTF. The CDR3 nucleotides read TGTGCCAGCAGACCGAGACAGCCACCTCCCTATGGCTACACCTTC.

For the CDR3, the DNA is TGTGCCAGCAGCCAGGGACAGGACTATGGCTACACCTTC. It codes for CASSQGQDYGYTF. V usage is TRBV7-9 and J usage is TRBJ1-2; 8 bases line up with TRBD1. CDR1 is SEHNR, CDR2 FQNEAQ, per germline (reference sequence). With V trimmed by 5 bases and J by 3 bases, 2 bases remained unmatched. The CDR3 is made up of 13 amino acids.

This chain uses TRBV28 with TRBJ2-7; 10 bases are a match to TRBD2. Germline V lookup: CDR1 MDHEN, CDR2 SYDVKM. The CDR3 runs to 16 residues. J lost 1 base, V lost 5 bases, and 8 bases had no gene match. This chain's CDR3 is CASSTPRTSGSYEQYF. DNA of the CDR3: TGTGCCAGCAGTACCCCACGGACTAGCGGTTCCTACGAGCAGTACTTC.

J is TRBJ1-1 and V is TRBV4-1, with D perhaps matching TRBD1 (5 bases). Germline V gene sequence: CDR1 MGHRA, CDR2 YSYEKL. The CDR3 consists of 17 residues. The V and J ends lost 0 bases and 4 bases respectively, with 18 bases between them. CDR3 nucleotide sequence: TGCGCCAGCAGCCAAGACCATCCAGGGCGGTTGGGCACTGAAGCTTTCTTT. Its translation is CASSQDHPGRLGTEAFF.

The chain couples TRBV30 to TRBJ2-1, with D possibly TRBD1 on 10 matching bases. Germline values: CDR1 GTSNPN, CDR2 SVGIG (reference sequence). V was shortened by 5 bases and J by 6 bases, with 44 bases between the two germline ends. The CDR3 totals 23 residues. In DNA, the CDR3 is TGTGCCTGGTCCGGCCGGGACAGGGGTTTTCATCGGAGCGGGAGGCTTGTTTTCAATGAGCAGTTCTTC. It is translated as CAWSGRDRGFHRSGRLVFNEQFF. Variable domain in full (rest from reference TRBV30 and TRBJ2-1): SQTIHQWPATLVQPVGSPLSLECTVEGTSNPNLYWYRQAAGRGLQLLFYSVGIGQISSEVPQNLSASRPQDRQFILSSKKLLLSDSGFYLCAWSGRDRGFHRSGRLVFNEQFFGPGTRLTVL.

The chain joins TRBV10-1 to TRBJ2-1, with D possibly being TRBD1 (6 bases). The germline V gene encodes CDR1 WNHNN and CDR2 SYGVQD (reference sequence). The CDR3 has 16 residues. The ends were cut back, 2 bases at V and 8 bases at J, with 19 bases in the middle. CDR3 sequence reads: CASSETGKRQDDEQFF. For the CDR3, the DNA is TGCGCCAGCAGTGAGACAGGGAAAAGGCAGGACGATGAGCAGTTCTTC.

This clone was detected a few times. The gene calls are TRBV28 and TRBJ2-1, with 11 bases lining up with TRBD2. This CDR3 has 14 residues. CDR1 and CDR2 (germline): MDHEN, SYDVKM. V lost 5 bases and J lost 10; bases outside the gene matches: 7. The CDR3 DNA reads as TGTGCCAGCAGTCCGCCGGGACTAGCGGTAGAGCAGTTCTTC. This translates into CASSPPGLAVEQFF.

A single count supports this clone. The chain has TRBV27 and TRBJ1-1, with 7 bases identical to TRBD1. This CDR3 is built from 21 residues. V lost 3 bases and J lost 0; bases outside the gene matches: 22. Germline lookup yields CDR1 MNHEY and CDR2 SMNVEV (reference sequence). The CDR3 DNA sequence: TGTGCCAGCAGTTTCCTCCCCCCTTGGACAGGAAGGTCGAGAATGAACACTGAAGCTTTCTTT. Amino acid sequence: CASSFLPPWTGRSRMNTEAFF.

The chain carries TRBV7-9 and TRBJ1-1; no clear D gene. CDR1 SEHNR and CDR2 FQNEAQ come from the germline V gene (reference sequence). Trimming removed 6 bases from V and 4 bases from J, with 12 bases in between. The CDR3 runs 13 residues. The CDR3: CASSSMRATEAFF. The CDR3, as DNA: TGTGCCAGCAGTTCAATGAGGGCCACTGAAGCTTTCTTT.

The rearrangement links TRBV2 to TRBJ1-5, with TRBD1 matching over 7 bases. V was pared by 3 bases and J by 7 bases, with 3 bases of the junction left unmatched. CDR1 is SNHLY and CDR2 is FYNNEI in the germline V gene. There are 13 residues in the CDR3. CDR3 DNA sequence: TGTGCCAGCAGTGACAGGGGGTTACAGCCCCAGCATTTT. It translates to CASSDRGLQPQHF. The whole variable domain, remainder taken from reference TRBV2 and TRBJ1-5, is EPEVTQTPSHQVTQMGQEVILRCVPISNHLYFYWYRQILGQKVEFLVSFYNNEISEKSEIFDDQFSVERPDGSNFTLKIRSTKLEDSAMYFCASSDRGLQPQHFGDGTRLSIL.

The gene calls are TRBV7-6 and TRBJ2-7, with 10 bases identical to TRBD2. The J segment lost 2 bases and the V segment lost 1 base, leaving 2 bases of the junction unmatched. From germline, CDR1 is SGHVS and CDR2 FNYEAQ. The CDR3 consists of 15 residues. This CDR3 reads CASSLELAGPYEQYF. The CDR3 nucleotides are TGTGCCAGCAGCTTAGAACTAGCGGGACCCTACGAGCAGTACTTC.

The rearrangement joins TRBV29-1 to TRBJ2-2, with D possibly matching TRBD1 (5 bases). The CDR3 consists of 13 residues. V gave up 5 bases and J gave up 0 bases, with 7 bases separating them. Germline lookup yields CDR1 SQVTM and CDR2 ANQGSEA. The CDR3 DNA sequence: TGCAGCGTTCAGGACACGAACACCGGGGAGCTGTTTTTT. Translating gives CSVQDTNTGELFF.

The J gene is TRBJ2-1, the V gene TRBV2; no clear D gene. This CDR3 has 13 amino acids. The V end was cut by 4 bases, the J end by 6 bases, with 10 bases between. The germline gives CDR1 SNHLY, CDR2 FYNNEI. CDR3 in DNA: TGTGCCAGCAGTGTTGGAGAATTCAATGAGCAGTTCTTC. Protein sequence: CASSVGEFNEQFF.

This sequence joins TRBV11-2 and TRBJ1-4; D not certain. Trimming took 4 bases from V and 0 from J, leaving 3 bases between them. The CDR3 has 13 residues. Germline loops: CDR1 SGHAT, CDR2 FQNNGV. CDR3 amino acids: CASSSSTNEKLFF. The CDR3 DNA reads TGTGCCAGCAGCTCGTCAACTAATGAAAAACTGTTTTTT.

This rearrangement joins TRBV11-3 to TRBJ1-3; weak D call: TRBD1 (6 bases). This CDR3 region has 15 residues. Germline V gene lookup returns CDR1 SGHNT and CDR2 YENEEA. V was pared by 5 bases and J by 1 base, with 12 bases between. CDR3 nucleotide sequence: TGTGCCAGCAGCCCCTTTCAGGGGTCTGGAAACACCATATATTTT. This gives the protein CASSPFQGSGNTIYF.

The chain joins TRBV7-9 to TRBJ2-1, with 9 bases that match TRBD2. The junction had 10 bases not matched to a gene; V was cut back by 5 bases and J by 5 bases. Germline loops: CDR1 SEHNR, CDR2 FQNEAQ (reference sequence). CDR3 length: 16 amino acids. The chain's CDR3 is CASSPRGGRENNEQFF. CDR3 coding DNA: TGTGCCAGCAGCCCAAGGGGCGGGAGGGAAAACAATGAGCAGTTCTTC.

This chain connects TRBV5-1 to TRBJ1-3; 7 bases fit TRBD1. CDR3 length: 13 residues. Looked up from germline, CDR1 is SGHRS and CDR2 is YFSETQ. V shed 3 bases and J 4 bases; nucleotides not matched to a gene: 1. CDR3 sequence: CASSSGQGNTIYF. CDR3 coding DNA: TGCGCCAGCAGCTCGGGACAGGGAAACACCATATATTTT.

V and J are TRBV19 and TRBJ1-5; D gene uncertain. V gave up 0 bases and J gave up 2 bases, with 8 bases separating them. CDR1 LNHDA and CDR2 SQIVND come from the germline V gene (reference sequence). The CDR3 runs to 15 residues. CDR3 residues: CASSIEGRRNQPQHF. Here the CDR3 DNA reads TGTGCCAGTAGTATAGAGGGCAGACGCAATCAGCCCCAGCATTTT. Complete variable domain (other parts from reference TRBV19 and TRBJ1-5): DGGITQSPKYLFRKEGQNVTLSCEQNLNHDAMYWYRQDPGQGLRLIYYSQIVNDFQKGDIAEGYSVSREKKESFPLTVTSAQKNPTAFYLCASSIEGRRNQPQHFGDGTRLSIL.

The V gene is TRBV10-3, the J gene TRBJ2-1; 10 bases agree with TRBD2. V gave up 6 bases and J gave up 4 bases; unmatched junction bases: 3. The CDR3 has 14 residues. The germline V gene has CDR1 ENHRY and CDR2 SYGVKD. Here the CDR3 reads CAIRASGGYNEQFF. In nucleotides, the CDR3 is TGTGCCATCAGGGCTAGCGGGGGTTACAATGAGCAGTTCTTC.

This chain connects TRBV5-1 to TRBJ2-2; TRBD1 matches at 7 bases. Trimming at V came to 4 bases and at J to 4 bases, leaving 4 bases not matched to a gene. Germline V gene data show CDR1 as SGHRS and CDR2 as YFSETQ. The length of the CDR3 is 14 residues. The CDR3 nucleotides are TGCGCCAGCAGCACGGGACAGATCACCGGGGAGCTGTTTTTT. Translation gives CASSTGQITGELFF.

CDR3 nucleotide sequence: TGTGCCAGCAATTCCGGACAGGGGGCGAGAAACTATGGCTACACCTTC. It encodes CASNSGQGARNYGYTF. The chain links TRBV2 to TRBJ1-2, with TRBD1 identical over 11 bases. CDR1 and CDR2 from the germline V gene are SNHLY and FYNNEI. The length of the CDR3 is 16 residues. J was trimmed by 2 bases and V by 7 bases; bases with no gene match: 9.

V usage is TRBV29-1 and J usage is TRBJ2-7; TRBD2 matches 11 bases. The trim removed 5 bases at V and 3 bases at J, leaving 6 bases unmatched. This CDR3 is 14 amino acids long. From germline, CDR1 is SQVTM and CDR2 ANQGSEA. The CDR3 DNA follows: TGCAGCGTTATTCCCGGGACTAGCGGCTACGAGCAGTACTTC. Its protein is CSVIPGTSGYEQYF.

V gene TRBV7-3 combines with J gene TRBJ1-5; D possibly corresponds to TRBD1 (6 bases). The CDR3 totals 14 residues. The V and J ends lost 2 bases and 4 bases respectively, with 9 bases between them. Looked up from germline, CDR1 is SGHTA and CDR2 is FQGTGA. The CDR3 DNA is TGTGCCAGCAGCTTACGGGACAAAAATCAGCCCCAGCATTTT. Translated: CASSLRDKNQPQHF.

The chain employs TRBV2 and TRBJ2-1, with TRBD2 matching over 13 bases. The CDR3 loop spans 15 amino acids. Germline CDR1 is SNHLY and CDR2 is FYNNEI. V shed 4 bases and J 10 bases; nucleotides not matched to a gene: 7. The CDR3, as DNA: TGTGCCAGCAGTGTTTTGCGGACTAGCGGGAGAGAGCAGTTCTTC. Translation gives CASSVLRTSGREQFF.

This clone was found a few times. The rearrangement links TRBV19 to TRBJ2-1, with TRBD2 matching over 12 bases. V shed 3 bases, J shed 5 bases, and the junction held 17 bases outside the gene matches. The germline gives CDR1 LNHDA, CDR2 SQIVND (reference sequence). The CDR3 loop spans 20 amino acids. The CDR3 DNA follows: TGTGCCAGTAGTATCGACGGACTAGCGGGGACTATATCACTGAACAATGAGCAGTTCTTC. Translated: CASSIDGLAGTISLNNEQFF.

The chain joins TRBV28 to TRBJ1-6, with D tentatively TRBD1 (6 bases). The length of the CDR3 is 16 residues. V lost 2 bases and J lost 8, with 16 bases in between. Germline V gene data show CDR1 as MDHEN and CDR2 as SYDVKM. The CDR3, as DNA: TGTGCCAGCAGTTTAACTTTGGACAGAAGTTATTCACCCCTCCACTTT. Protein product: CASSLTLDRSYSPLHF.

This clone was detected a few times. In the same sample, other DNA sequences code for this CDR3. The chain combines TRBV18 with TRBJ2-3, with 9 bases matching TRBD2. The CDR3 is 17 residues long. CDR1 and CDR2 from the germline V gene are KGHSH and LQKENI. Trimming at V came to 3 bases and at J to 0 bases, leaving 7 bases not matched to a gene. CDR3 in DNA: TGTGCCAGCTCACCCGCGACTAGCGGTACTAGCACAGATACGCAGTATTTT. Its protein product is CASSPATSGTSTDTQYF.